These 27 T cell receptor beta chains came from one sample sequenced in a study of cytomegalovirus exposure and HLA in healthy donors. Researchers ran the PCR with 60 Vbeta and 13 Jbeta primers. The assay was immunoSEQ multiplex PCR, and TCRdb's table has in-frame clones only and misses some. The top ten clones hold around 7% of a sample with tens of thousands of clones, over 75% of them seen once. Sequences were obtained from PBMCs. The receptor set was obtained from a man aged 25-45 years in good health and CMV-seronegative.

This clone was recorded only once. This chain connects TRBV28 to TRBJ2-7, with D hard to call. The germline V gene encodes CDR1 MDHEN and CDR2 SYDVKM. Trimming cost V 4 bases and J 2 bases, with 18 bases left between them. CDR3 length: 16 residues. CDR3 in DNA: TGTGCCAGCAGTTCCACCTCCAGGTTTCCCACCTACGAGCAGTACTTC. This translates into CASSSTSRFPTYEQYF.

The rearrangement joins TRBV18 to TRBJ2-6; 8 nucleotides align to TRBD1. The V segment lost 2 bases and the J segment 2 bases; nucleotides outside the gene matches: 2. CDR1 and CDR2 from the germline V gene are KGHSH and LQKENI. This CDR3 has 16 amino acids. DNA of the CDR3: TGTGCCAGCTCACCATGGACAGGGACTGGGGCCAACGTCCTGACTTTC. This codes for CASSPWTGTGANVLTF.

This clone was picked up one time. The rearrangement joins TRBV5-1 to TRBJ2-7, with D perhaps matching TRBD2 (5 bases). CDR3 length equals 19 residues. V lost 5 bases and J lost 2, with 29 bases in between. Germline V CDR1 and CDR2: SGHRS, YFSETQ. CDR3 DNA: TGCGCCAGCAGACTCACCAGGCGGGCCACTTACCCCGGGGCCTACGAGCAGTACTTC. Translated: CASRLTRRATYPGAYEQYF.

The chain combines TRBV5-4 with TRBJ2-2, with TRBD1 matching over 10 bases. Germline CDR1 and CDR2: SGHNT and YYREEE (reference sequence). The junction had 6 bases not matched to a gene; V was cut back by 4 bases and J by 6 bases. The CDR3 has 15 residues. As DNA, the CDR3 is TGTGCCAGCAGCCAAAGGACAGGGGGAGCCGGGGAGCTGTTTTTT. Translated, it gives CASSQRTGGAGELFF.

The genes are TRBV7-2 and TRBJ2-7; 11 bases agree with TRBD1. The germline V gene encodes CDR1 SGHTA and CDR2 FQGNSA. The CDR3 spans 14 residues. J was trimmed by 5 bases and V by 3 bases; bases with no gene match: 3. This CDR3 is CASSLRTGGNEQYF. Here the CDR3 DNA reads TGTGCCAGCAGCTTGAGGACAGGGGGCAACGAGCAGTACTTC.

V gene TRBV15 combines with J gene TRBJ2-7, with a possible D match to TRBD2 (7 bases). The CDR3 extends over 16 amino acids. In germline, CDR1 is LNHNV, CDR2 YYDKDF (reference sequence). The V end was cut by 0 bases, the J end by 0 bases, with 12 bases between. CDR3 protein: CATSRDRGGSSYEQYF. Here the CDR3 DNA reads TGTGCCACCAGCAGAGATAGGGGGGGAAGCTCCTACGAGCAGTACTTC.

This sequence joins TRBV4-3 and TRBJ2-7; maybe TRBD1 (5 bases). V was pared by 0 bases and J by 7 bases, with 16 bases between. The CDR3 totals 15 residues. From germline, CDR1 is LGHNA and CDR2 YSLEER. CDR3 region: CASSQDSTTGREQYF. CDR3 DNA sequence: TGCGCCAGCAGCCAAGATTCTACCACAGGTCGAGAGCAGTACTTC.

The chain uses TRBV7-8 and TRBJ1-1; a weak D match, TRBD1 (6 bases). Between the trimmed V and J ends, which lost 5 bases and 1 base, there was a span of 17 bases. CDR3 length: 16 residues. Looked up from germline, CDR1 is SGHVS and CDR2 is FQNEAQ. The CDR3: CASSPAFGGQNTEAFF. The CDR3 bases are TGTGCCAGCAGCCCGGCGTTTGGGGGACAGAACACTGAAGCTTTCTTT.

Here the CDR3 DNA reads TGTGCCACCGGGACAGGCACCTACGAGCAGTACTTC. It is translated as CATGTGTYEQYF. This chain uses TRBV6-5 with TRBJ2-7; 8 positions agree with TRBD1. Germline CDR1 MNHEY, CDR2 SVGAGI. The CDR3 has 12 residues. Trimming at V came to 10 bases and at J to 2 bases, leaving 4 bases not matched to a gene.

The rearrangement joins TRBV6-1 to TRBJ2-3; a possible D gene is TRBD1 (5 bases). CDR3 size: 15 residues. CDR1 and CDR2 from the germline V gene are MNHNS and SASEGT. V dropped 8 bases and J dropped 2 bases, with 17 bases sitting between them. The CDR3 nucleotides read TGTGCCAGCGATCCACAGGTCGAAATCACAGATACGCAGTATTTT. Protein product: CASDPQVEITDTQYF.

J is TRBJ2-7 and V is TRBV28, with D unclear. The CDR3 has 15 amino acids. V was shortened by 11 bases and J by 0 bases, with 20 bases between the two germline ends. Germline values: CDR1 MDHEN, CDR2 SYDVKM. The chain's CDR3 is CASFRLGHSSYEQYF. CDR3 in DNA: TGTGCCTCTTTTAGGCTGGGCCACTCCTCCTACGAGCAGTACTTC. The whole variable domain, filled in from reference TRBV28 and TRBJ2-7, reads DVKVTQSSRYLVKRTGEKVFLECVQDMDHENMFWYRQDPGLGLRLIYFSYDVKMKEKGDIPEGYSVSREKKERFSLILESASTNQTSMYLCASFRLGHSSYEQYFGPGTRLTVT.

About this clone itself: The germline gene is not matched at one end of the junction; a read error may be the cause. The rearrangement uses TRBV19 and TRBJ2-7; unclear D gene. The CDR3 has 16 residues. Germline loops: CDR1 LNHDA, CDR2 SQIVND (reference sequence). The DNA for the CDR3 is TGTGCCAGTAGTATAGACTCAGCGTTAGGCTCCGACGAGCAGTACTTC. This sequence encodes CASSIDSALGSDEQYF.

The V gene is TRBV7-2, the J gene TRBJ2-2, with D perhaps matching TRBD1 (5 bases). Per the germline V gene, CDR1 is SGHTA and CDR2 is FQGNSA. V was clipped by 6 bases and J by 2 bases, with 7 bases between them. The CDR3 has 13 amino acids. This chain's CDR3 is CASRQDNTGELFF. DNA for the CDR3: TGTGCCAGCAGACAGGATAACACCGGGGAGCTGTTTTTT.

The chain carries TRBV15 and TRBJ1-2, with a tentative D call TRBD1 (5 bases). From germline, CDR1 is LNHNV and CDR2 YYDKDF (reference sequence). Deletions cut 3 bases from V and 8 bases from J, with 16 bases between. This CDR3 region has 14 residues. CDR3 sequence reads: CATSRARGEGGYTF. CDR3 in DNA: TGTGCCACCAGCAGGGCCCGGGGGGAGGGAGGCTACACCTTC.

V usage is TRBV30 and J usage is TRBJ2-5, with a tentative D call TRBD1 (5 bases). The end of the DNA is better explained by TRBJ2-7, so the J call may be wrong. The germline CDR1 and CDR2 sequences are GTSNPN and SVGIG (reference sequence). The CDR3 runs 10 residues. This CDR3 reads CAWGHYEQYF. In nucleotides, the CDR3 is TGTGCCTGGGGACACTACGAGCAGTACTTC.

The chain links TRBV2 to TRBJ1-5; D not certain. CDR3 length: 14 residues. Per the germline V gene, CDR1 is SNHLY and CDR2 is FYNNEI. Trimming shortened V by 4 bases and J by 5 bases, and 12 bases separated the two germline ends. CDR3 sequence reads: CASSAGLWDQPQHF. DNA for the CDR3: TGTGCCAGCAGTGCGGGATTGTGGGATCAGCCCCAGCATTTT.

This chain joins TRBV9 and TRBJ2-1; TRBD2 matches at 15 bases. CDR3 length: 16 amino acids. Per the germline V gene, CDR1 is SGDLS and CDR2 is YYNGEE. After removal of 4 bases from V and 5 bases from J, the junction contained 4 bases not matched to a gene. The CDR3 bases are TGTGCCAGCAGCCCTGGGACTAGCGGGAGGAACAATGAGCAGTTCTTC. Its protein product is CASSPGTSGRNNEQFF.

The chain has TRBV30 and TRBJ1-5; 8 bases match TRBD1. The V segment lost 7 bases and the J segment 7 bases; nucleotides outside the gene matches: 9. Germline V lookup: CDR1 GTSNPN, CDR2 SVGIG (reference sequence). The CDR3 totals 13 residues. CDR3 DNA: TGTGCCTCGAGCACAGGGGGAGGACAGCCCCAGCATTTT. Amino acids: CASSTGGGQPQHF. Combining the CDR3 with reference TRBV30 and TRBJ1-5 gives the whole variable domain SQTIHQWPATLVQPVGSPLSLECTVEGTSNPNLYWYRQAAGRGLQLLFYSVGIGQISSEVPQNLSASRPQDRQFILSSKKLLLSDSGFYLCASSTGGGQPQHFGDGTRLSIL.

This clone showed up just once. CDR3 in DNA: TGTGCCAGCAGTTCCCCAGGGTATGGCTACACCTTC. Translation: CASSSPGYGYTF. The chain combines TRBV6-6 with TRBJ1-2, with D perhaps matching TRBD1 (5 bases). The germline V gene encodes CDR1 MNHNY and CDR2 SVGAGI (reference sequence). The V and J ends lost 4 bases and 5 bases respectively, with 8 bases between them. CDR3 length equals 12 residues.

The V and J genes are TRBV29-1 and TRBJ2-2; D perhaps matches TRBD2 (5 bases). The ends were cut back, 3 bases at V and 9 bases at J, with 8 bases in the middle. Germline CDR1 reads SQVTM; CDR2 reads ANQGSEA. The CDR3 is made up of 11 amino acids. CDR3 in DNA: TGCAGCGTTGAGGAGGCCCGGGAGCTGTTTTTT. It is translated as CSVEEARELFF.

The chain combines TRBV4-2 with TRBJ2-3; the match to TRBD2 covers 8 bases. After removal of 0 bases from V and 1 base from J, the junction contained 3 bases not matched to a gene. Germline V gene data show CDR1 as LGHNA and CDR2 as YNFKEQ. This CDR3 spans 16 amino acids. This CDR3 reads CASSQDRAGGTDTQYF. The CDR3 region has the DNA TGTGCCAGCAGCCAAGATCGAGCGGGAGGCACAGATACGCAGTATTTT.

This rearrangement joins TRBV7-3 to TRBJ2-1; D is unclear. V was cut by 0 bases and J by 5 bases, with 8 bases left in between. Germline CDR1 SGHTA, CDR2 FQGTGA. The CDR3 is 14 amino acids. The CDR3 DNA reads TGTGCCAGCAGCTTAACGCGGAGTGACAATGAGCAGTTCTTC. Amino acid sequence: CASSLTRSDNEQFF.

This chain uses TRBV5-5 with TRBJ2-7; TRBD2 is a possible D gene (6 bases). Germline V gene data show CDR1 as SGHKS and CDR2 as YYEKEE (reference sequence). The CDR3 has 13 residues. The V end was cut by 4 bases, the J end by 4 bases, with 12 bases between. CDR3 nucleotides: TGTGCCAGCAGCGATCGACTAGTTTACGAGCAGTACTTC. This sequence encodes CASSDRLVYEQYF.

To note about this clone: Given the absence of the conserved phenylalanine or tryptophan at the CDR3 end, a read error is likely. The chain recombines TRBV10-2 with TRBJ2-3; 8 nucleotides align to TRBD1. The CDR3 sequence is 13 residues long. J gave up 7 bases and V 2 bases, and 2 bases lay outside the gene matches. CDR1 is WSHSY and CDR2 is SAAADI in the germline V gene. The CDR3 protein is CASSEQGAYTQYS. CDR3 DNA: TGCGCCAGCAGTGAGCAGGGGGCGTATACGCAGTATTCT.

The J gene is TRBJ1-5, the V gene TRBV5-1; 9 bases align to TRBD1. J was trimmed by 5 bases and V by 4 bases; bases with no gene match: 10. The CDR3 consists of 16 residues. The germline gives CDR1 SGHRS, CDR2 YFSETQ. The chain's CDR3 is CASSPDGTGYDQPQHF. The CDR3, as DNA: TGCGCCAGCAGCCCCGACGGGACAGGGTACGATCAGCCCCAGCATTTT.

This chain uses TRBV7-2 with TRBJ2-7, with 8 bases identical to TRBD2. Germline values: CDR1 SGHTA, CDR2 FQGNSA. The junction had 8 bases not matched to a gene; V was cut back by 2 bases and J by 2 bases. The CDR3 is made up of 16 amino acids. The CDR3 is CASSLNSGGLPYEQYF. The CDR3 nucleotides read TGTGCCAGCAGCTTAAATTCGGGGGGGCTCCCCTACGAGCAGTACTTC.

By its share, this clone is medium-sized. This chain uses TRBV28 with TRBJ2-7, with 12 positions matching TRBD2. The V segment lost 5 bases and the J segment 4 bases; nucleotides outside the gene matches: 9. Germline V gene sequence: CDR1 MDHEN, CDR2 SYDVKM. The CDR3 loop spans 16 amino acids. The CDR3: CASSPRLAGEAYEQYF. For the CDR3, the DNA is TGTGCCAGCAGTCCTAGACTAGCGGGGGAGGCTTACGAGCAGTACTTC. Looking up the rest from reference TRBV28 and TRBJ2-7 gives the full variable domain: DVKVTQSSRYLVKRTGEKVFLECVQDMDHENMFWYRQDPGLGLRLIYFSYDVKMKEKGDIPEGYSVSREKKERFSLILESASTNQTSMYLCASSPRLAGEAYEQYFGPGTRLTVT.